One sample yielded the 22 T cell receptor beta chains listed below, sequenced in a study of technical replicates of blood from several donors. Sequenced by immunoSEQ multiplex PCR; TCRdb stores in-frame clones only, minus some. The sample carries tens of thousands of clones, roughly 94% recorded once. The source material was T cells isolated from PBMCs. The receptors were gathered from a human donor in good health.

V is TRBV19 and J is TRBJ2-5; TRBD2 agrees at 9 bases. There are 13 residues in the CDR3. Germline CDR1 LNHDA, CDR2 SQIVND (reference sequence). V trimming: 4 bases; J trimming: 5 bases; junction bases outside the gene matches: 2. The CDR3 reads CASSTSGAETQYF. DNA of the CDR3: TGTGCCAGTAGTACTAGCGGGGCGGAGACCCAGTACTTC.

This clone was found once. One end of the junction does not line up with germline, which may come from a read error. This chain connects TRBV4-1 to TRBJ2-7; D is perhaps TRBD2 (6 bases). Germline assignment: CDR1 MGHRA and CDR2 YSYEKL. The CDR3 spans 15 residues. CDR3 coding DNA: TGCGCCAGCACCCAAGAGGCCGCGGGGACGGACGAGCAGTACTTC. Its protein is CASTQEAAGTDEQYF.

The rearrangement joins TRBV19 to TRBJ2-7; D is possibly TRBD2 (5 bases). The CDR3 contains 15 residues. V lost 3 bases and J 2 bases, leaving 14 bases between the germline ends. The germline CDR1 and CDR2 sequences are LNHDA and SQIVND (reference sequence). CDR3 nucleotide sequence: TGTGCCAGTAGTATCATTCTAGCAGCCCCCTACGAGCAGTACTTC. This codes for CASSIILAAPYEQYF.

This clone has a single count. The genes are TRBV6-5 and TRBJ1-2; 9 bases line up with TRBD1. The CDR3 is made up of 14 amino acids. The junction had 3 bases not matched to a gene; V was cut back by 6 bases and J by 1 base. Per the germline V gene, CDR1 is MNHEY and CDR2 is SVGAGI. CDR3 nucleotides: TGTGCCAGCAGAACAGGGGGCGGTAACTATGGCTACACCTTC. Translating it yields CASRTGGGNYGYTF.

The chain is built from TRBV5-6 and TRBJ2-7; D is uncertain. This CDR3 has 16 residues. Trimming stripped 0 bases from V and 4 bases from J, with 17 bases between. Germline CDR1 and CDR2: SGHDT and YYEEEE. CDR3 region: CASSLGQAPDRYEQYF. The CDR3 nucleotides are TGTGCCAGCAGCTTGGGGCAGGCGCCTGACCGTTACGAGCAGTACTTC.

The chain is built from TRBV4-1 and TRBJ1-4; the match to TRBD1 covers 7 bases. The V and J ends lost 0 bases and 4 bases, in that order; junction bases with no gene match: 8. This CDR3 has 17 amino acids. Germline lookup yields CDR1 MGHRA and CDR2 YSYEKL. The CDR3 sequence: CASSQEAPTGINEKLFF. CDR3 sequence (DNA): TGCGCCAGCAGCCAAGAGGCCCCGACAGGGATTAATGAAAAACTGTTTTTT.

The chain has TRBV18 and TRBJ1-5, with 8 positions matching TRBD1. J was trimmed by 4 bases and V by 2 bases; bases with no gene match: 4. This CDR3 has 15 amino acids. Germline V lookup: CDR1 KGHSH, CDR2 LQKENI. The CDR3 reads CASSPAGQANQPQHF. CDR3 DNA sequence: TGTGCCAGCTCACCAGCGGGACAGGCGAATCAGCCCCAGCATTTT.

The chain couples TRBV10-3 to TRBJ1-2; weak D call: TRBD1 (5 bases). Germline V CDR1 and CDR2: ENHRY, SYGVKD. The V and J ends lost 8 bases and 3 bases respectively, with 19 bases between them. CDR3 length: 15 residues. The CDR3 coding sequence is TGTGCCATCTCCAGGGAGGGCGGGTCTGACTATGGCTACACCTTC. Protein product: CAISREGGSDYGYTF.

The chain links TRBV7-9 to TRBJ2-3; maybe TRBD2 (6 bases). The CDR3 sequence is 16 residues long. Germline V CDR1 and CDR2: SEHNR, FQNEAQ (reference sequence). Trimming took off 4 bases at V and 2 bases at J, with 16 bases between the two ends. The CDR3 sequence is CASSSAPPGDTDTQYF. CDR3 nucleotide sequence: TGTGCCAGCAGCTCGGCTCCTCCGGGAGACACAGATACGCAGTATTTT.

The chain couples TRBV11-2 to TRBJ1-1; 7 bases match TRBD1. The germline V gene has CDR1 SGHAT and CDR2 FQNNGV. The CDR3 extends over 12 amino acids. Unmatched junction bases numbered 3, after V lost 0 bases and J lost 11 bases. The CDR3 DNA sequence: TGTGCCAGCAGCTTAGATCAGGGGGAGGCTTTCTTT. It is translated as CASSLDQGEAFF.

The chain recombines TRBV30 with TRBJ1-4; 8 bases are shared with TRBD1. Germline CDR1 and CDR2: GTSNPN and SVGIG (reference sequence). Trimming cost V 3 bases and J 4 bases; bases outside gene matches: 7. CDR3 length: 15 residues. The CDR3 here is CAWRGQDPLNEKLFF. The CDR3 coding sequence is TGTGCCTGGAGGGGACAGGACCCCCTTAATGAAAAACTGTTTTTT.

The rearrangement links TRBV27 to TRBJ2-5; D might be TRBD2 (5 bases). The V gene's germline CDR1 is MNHEY and CDR2 SMNVEV (reference sequence). The V end was cut by 5 bases, the J end by 0 bases, with 10 bases between. The length of the CDR3 is 14 residues. CDR3 nucleotide sequence: TGTGCCAGCAGTCCTACTAGGGACCAAGAGACCCAGTACTTC. As protein: CASSPTRDQETQYF.

This clone was found once. The rearrangement links TRBV5-1 to TRBJ1-4, with 9 bases lining up with TRBD1. The trim removed 3 bases at V and 2 bases at J, leaving 5 bases unmatched. Germline V lookup: CDR1 SGHRS, CDR2 YFSETQ. The CDR3 is made up of 16 amino acids. CDR3 sequence reads: CASSWDRDGTNEKLFF. The DNA for the CDR3 is TGCGCCAGCAGCTGGGACAGGGATGGGACTAATGAAAAACTGTTTTTT.

Written as DNA, the CDR3 is TGTGCCAGTAGTCCGTGGATGACTAGCGGGGGATCTTCCGAAGAGACCCAGTACTTC. Translated: CASSPWMTSGGSSEETQYF. The chain uses TRBV19 and TRBJ2-5; TRBD2 matches at 12 bases. Germline CDR1 and CDR2: LNHDA and SQIVND (reference sequence). The V segment lost 5 bases and the J segment 3 bases; nucleotides outside the gene matches: 16. The CDR3 covers 19 residues. Complete variable domain (other parts from reference TRBV19 and TRBJ2-5): DGGITQSPKYLFRKEGQNVTLSCEQNLNHDAMYWYRQDPGQGLRLIYYSQIVNDFQKGDIAEGYSVSREKKESFPLTVTSAQKNPTAFYLCASSPWMTSGGSSEETQYFGPGTRLLVL.

The chain carries TRBV4-1 and TRBJ1-2, with TRBD1 identical over 7 bases. With V trimmed by 0 bases and J by 4 bases, 2 bases remained unmatched. The CDR3 is 14 amino acids. Germline V CDR1 and CDR2: MGHRA, YSYEKL. The chain's CDR3 is CASSQDTGAYGYTF. DNA for the CDR3: TGCGCCAGCAGCCAAGACACAGGGGCCTATGGCTACACCTTC.

The J gene is TRBJ2-7, the V gene TRBV10-3, with 7 positions matching TRBD1. The CDR3 extends over 13 amino acids. V lost 11 bases, J lost 2 bases, and 9 bases stayed unmatched. From germline, CDR1 is ENHRY and CDR2 SYGVKD. The CDR3 sequence is CAGSGTATYEQYF. The CDR3 DNA follows: TGTGCCGGCTCCGGGACAGCGACCTACGAGCAGTACTTC.

The J gene is TRBJ1-2, the V gene TRBV7-8, with D tentatively TRBD1 (5 bases). CDR1 is SGHVS and CDR2 is FQNEAQ in the germline V gene. V was trimmed by 5 bases and J by 5 bases, leaving 15 bases between them. The CDR3 spans 14 residues. The CDR3: CASSTAGKIYGYTF. The CDR3, as DNA: TGTGCCAGCAGCACGGCAGGGAAAATATATGGCTACACCTTC.

This chain links TRBV11-3 with TRBJ1-5, with a weak D call TRBD1 (5 bases). The germline CDR1 and CDR2 sequences are SGHNT and YENEEA. Trimming took off 0 bases at V and 3 bases at J, with 12 bases between the two ends. This CDR3 is built from 16 residues. The CDR3 here is CASSLDLRQSNQPQHF. DNA for the CDR3: TGTGCCAGCAGCTTAGATCTAAGACAGTCCAATCAGCCCCAGCATTTT.

This clone has only a few counts. The rearrangement links TRBV19 to TRBJ1-5; D call uncertain. From germline, CDR1 is LNHDA and CDR2 SQIVND (reference sequence). V was trimmed by 5 bases and J by 4 bases, leaving 9 bases between them. This CDR3 comprises 13 residues. This CDR3 reads CASSSGRNQPQHF. The CDR3 DNA reads as TGTGCCAGTAGTTCGGGTCGGAATCAGCCCCAGCATTTT. Full variable domain (outside the CDR3, taken from reference TRBV19 and TRBJ1-5): DGGITQSPKYLFRKEGQNVTLSCEQNLNHDAMYWYRQDPGQGLRLIYYSQIVNDFQKGDIAEGYSVSREKKESFPLTVTSAQKNPTAFYLCASSSGRNQPQHFGDGTRLSIL.

V usage is TRBV29-1 and J usage is TRBJ2-3; 10 nucleotides line up with TRBD2. Germline-derived CDR1 and CDR2 are SQVTM and ANQGSEA. The junction had 7 bases not matched to a gene; V was cut back by 4 bases and J by 6 bases. The CDR3 runs 14 residues. The CDR3 spells CSVASSGRVDTQYF. The CDR3 DNA follows: TGCAGCGTTGCGTCTAGCGGGAGAGTGGATACGCAGTATTTT.

The V gene is TRBV27, the J gene TRBJ1-1; D gene unclear. Trimming removed 3 bases at V and 3 bases at J, with 11 bases between. Germline V CDR1 and CDR2: MNHEY, SMNVEV (reference sequence). The CDR3 covers 14 residues. Written as DNA, the CDR3 is TGTGCCAGCAGTTTGAGGGCGGGTTACACTGAAGCTTTCTTT. It translates to CASSLRAGYTEAFF.

This sequence joins TRBV11-3 and TRBJ1-1; perhaps TRBD1 as D (6 bases). The CDR3 has 13 amino acids. With 5 bases removed from V and 6 bases from J, the gap between germline ends came to 13 bases. Germline loops: CDR1 SGHNT, CDR2 YENEEA. CDR3 protein: CASSPPGTPEAFF. The CDR3 DNA reads TGTGCCAGCAGCCCCCCCGGGACACCTGAAGCTTTCTTT. Supplemented by reference TRBV11-3 and TRBJ1-1, the full variable domain reads EAGVVQSPRYKIIEKKQPVAFWCNPISGHNTLYWYLQNLGQGPELLIRYENEEAVDDSQLPKDRFSAERLKGVDSTLKIQPAELGDSAVYLCASSPPGTPEAFFGQGTRLTVV.